These 23 T cell receptor beta chains share one sample of origin, sequenced in a study of OX40 agonist ivuxolimab in advanced cancers. Method: immunoSEQ multiplex PCR; TCRdb's copy keeps in-frame clones and lacks some. The sample consists of more than 45,000 clones, roughly 83% of them appearing once. The source was CD4+ or CD8+ T cells sorted from blood, collected in a trial of the OX40 agonist ivuxolimab. Receptors were obtained from an adult with an advanced solid tumor such as melanoma, head and neck, liver or kidney cancer.

This clone appeared once. The chain combines TRBV7-2 with TRBJ2-1; tentative D call: TRBD2 (5 bases). Germline CDR1 and CDR2: SGHTA and FQGNSA. The CDR3 consists of 14 residues. Between the trimmed V and J ends, which lost 2 bases and 7 bases, there was a span of 12 bases. The CDR3: CASSLRELDNEQFF. CDR3 DNA sequence: TGTGCCAGCAGCTTAAGGGAACTAGATAATGAGCAGTTCTTC.

This clone has only one observation. The V call is TRBV2, the J call TRBJ1-1; TRBD1 might be the D (6 bases). Germline CDR1 SNHLY, CDR2 FYNNEI. Trimming took off 6 bases at V and 4 bases at J, with 18 bases between the two ends. The CDR3 extends over 15 amino acids. CDR3 amino acids: CASSQSDRPVTEAFF. The CDR3 region has the DNA TGTGCCAGCAGCCAATCCGACAGGCCAGTCACTGAAGCTTTCTTT.

The chain combines TRBV6-1 with TRBJ2-5; 9 bases are a match to TRBD2. V was clipped by 6 bases and J by 4 bases; unmatched bases: 6. This CDR3 comprises 14 residues. Germline CDR1 MNHNS, CDR2 SASEGT. CDR3 coding DNA: TGTGCCAGCAGCCGCGAACTAGCGGGAGAGACCCAGTACTTC. Protein sequence: CASSRELAGETQYF.

The V gene is TRBV15, the J gene TRBJ2-3; a weak D match, TRBD2 (5 bases). V gave up 4 bases and J gave up 2 bases, with 7 bases separating them. The CDR3 is 13 residues long. Germline CDR1 is LNHNV and CDR2 is YYDKDF (reference sequence). For the CDR3, the DNA is TGTGCCACCAGCACGGGGAACACAGATACGCAGTATTTT. Its translation: CATSTGNTDTQYF.

V usage is TRBV14 and J usage is TRBJ2-2; TRBD2 matches 12 bases. Trimming cost V 4 bases and J 2 bases; bases outside gene matches: 5. This CDR3 has 17 amino acids. Germline V gene sequence: CDR1 SGHDN, CDR2 FVKESK. CDR3: CASSLRTSGTNTGELFF. For the CDR3, the DNA is TGTGCCAGCAGCCTGCGGACTAGCGGGACAAACACCGGGGAGCTGTTTTTT.

The V gene is TRBV2, the J gene TRBJ2-5; 7 nucleotides align to TRBD1. The CDR3 totals 14 residues. The germline gives CDR1 SNHLY, CDR2 FYNNEI. J was trimmed by 5 bases and V by 5 bases; bases with no gene match: 8. The CDR3: CASSLDRALETQYF. CDR3 sequence (DNA): TGTGCCAGCAGTTTAGACAGGGCCCTGGAGACCCAGTACTTC.

The V gene is TRBV2, the J gene TRBJ1-5, with 9 bases that match TRBD1. This CDR3 region has 14 residues. Germline CDR1 and CDR2: SNHLY and FYNNEI. V trimming: 5 bases; J trimming: 4 bases; junction bases outside the gene matches: 3. CDR3 in amino acids: CASSTGTGNQPQHF. The CDR3 DNA sequence: TGTGCCAGCAGTACCGGGACAGGGAATCAGCCCCAGCATTTT.

V gene TRBV27 combines with J gene TRBJ2-7; 7 positions agree with TRBD2. The germline CDR1 and CDR2 sequences are MNHEY and SMNVEV (reference sequence). This CDR3 spans 18 amino acids. Trimming removed 1 base from V and 1 base from J; junction bases left unmatched: 13. The CDR3 is CASSLFGLAVGSSYEQYF. The DNA for the CDR3 is TGTGCCAGCAGTTTATTTGGTCTAGCGGTGGGTTCTTCCTACGAGCAGTACTTC.

V gene TRBV10-2 combines with J gene TRBJ2-5, with 10 bases aligning to TRBD2. The DNA matches TRBJ2-7 better at its end, which makes the J call doubtful. The V gene's germline CDR1 is WSHSY and CDR2 SAAADI. The CDR3 runs 16 residues. DNA for the CDR3: TGCGCCAGCAGTGAAGTAAGCGGGAGGGCCCGGGACGAGCAGTACTTC. It translates to CASSEVSGRARDEQYF.

The CDR3 region is CASRTGTGLLAGRYNEQFF. The CDR3 DNA reads TGTGCCAGCAGAACCGGGACAGGGTTGTTAGCGGGAAGGTACAATGAGCAGTTCTTC. V and J are TRBV27 and TRBJ2-1, with D possibly TRBD1 on 9 matching bases. This CDR3 spans 19 amino acids. The germline V gene has CDR1 MNHEY and CDR2 SMNVEV (reference sequence). Between the trimmed V and J ends, which lost 6 bases and 4 bases, there was a span of 28 bases.

The J gene is TRBJ2-7, the V gene TRBV10-3; no reliable D call. Between the trimmed V and J ends, which lost 1 base and 5 bases, there was a span of 3 bases. This CDR3 comprises 11 residues. Per the germline V gene, CDR1 is ENHRY and CDR2 is SYGVKD. CDR3 coding DNA: TGTGCCATCAGTGAGTTAGACGAGCAGTACTTC. This gives the protein CAISELDEQYF.

In its sample, this clone was seen a few times. V gene TRBV19 combines with J gene TRBJ1-3; the D is unclear. CDR1 is LNHDA, CDR2 SQIVND, per germline (reference sequence). V gave up 2 bases and J gave up 4 bases, with 3 bases separating them. The CDR3 is made up of 12 amino acids. The CDR3 sequence is CASSITGNTIYF. CDR3 nucleotides: TGTGCCAGTAGTATAACCGGAAACACCATATATTTT.

This sequence joins TRBV12-5 and TRBJ1-1, with D uncertain. CDR1 and CDR2 from the germline V gene are LGHNT and FRNRAP. Trimming pared 6 bases from V and 6 bases from J, leaving 11 bases between. The CDR3 length is 12 residues. CDR3 residues: CASGSGIAEAFF. CDR3 sequence (DNA): TGTGCTAGTGGATCCGGAATTGCTGAAGCTTTCTTT.

V and J are TRBV5-4 and TRBJ1-3; no firm D call. The CDR3 length is 13 residues. CDR1 is SGHNT and CDR2 is YYREEE in the germline V gene (reference sequence). V lost 4 bases to trimming and J lost 4 bases, with 9 bases between them. CDR3 sequence: CASSHTGGNTIYF. The CDR3, as DNA: TGTGCCAGCAGCCACACGGGGGGAAACACCATATATTTT.

The V and J genes are TRBV6-1 and TRBJ2-5; either TRBD1 or TRBD2 may fit D (5 bases each). The V end lost 2 bases, the J end lost 2 bases, and 12 bases lay between the germline ends. The CDR3 totals 15 residues. CDR1 MNHNS and CDR2 SASEGT come from the germline V gene. The CDR3 sequence: CASSESVGEQETQYF. DNA for the CDR3: TGTGCCAGCAGTGAATCGGTAGGGGAGCAAGAGACCCAGTACTTC.

V is TRBV15 and J is TRBJ2-5; D gene unclear. The germline gives CDR1 LNHNV, CDR2 YYDKDF (reference sequence). The CDR3 length is 15 residues. Trimming took off 7 bases at V and 5 bases at J, with 20 bases between the two ends. CDR3: CATTISSRAGETQYF. CDR3 nucleotides: TGTGCCACCACCATATCATCAAGGGCTGGGGAGACCCAGTACTTC.

The chain is built from TRBV10-3 and TRBJ2-2, with D possibly called TRBD1 or TRBD2 (5 bases each). This CDR3 has 16 residues. The germline CDR1 and CDR2 sequences are ENHRY and SYGVKD. The ends were cut back, 0 bases at V and 3 bases at J, with 11 bases in the middle. The chain's CDR3 is CAISESGRGDTGELFF. CDR3 nucleotide sequence: TGTGCCATCAGTGAGTCGGGTAGGGGAGACACCGGGGAGCTGTTTTTT.

The V call is TRBV11-2, the J call TRBJ2-7; a possible D gene is TRBD1 (6 bases). The germline V gene encodes CDR1 SGHAT and CDR2 FQNNGV. The CDR3 is made up of 15 amino acids. Deletions cut 5 bases from V and 7 bases from J, with 21 bases between. The CDR3, as DNA: TGTGCCAGCAGCCCACACAGGGAGCCGTTGGGGGAGCAGTACTTC. Translated: CASSPHREPLGEQYF.

The chain has TRBV28 and TRBJ2-3; D remains unclear. CDR3 length: 14 residues. In germline, CDR1 is MDHEN, CDR2 SYDVKM. V gave up 4 bases and J gave up 2 bases, with 10 bases separating them. CDR3 amino acids: CASSSLLPTDTQYF. For the CDR3, the DNA is TGTGCCAGCAGTTCCCTACTCCCCACAGATACGCAGTATTTT.

The chain recombines TRBV30 with TRBJ2-7, with a tentative D call TRBD1 (6 bases). The germline CDR1 and CDR2 sequences are GTSNPN and SVGIG (reference sequence). Trimming stripped 3 bases from V and 1 base from J, with 7 bases between. The CDR3 contains 12 residues. This CDR3 is CAWSGQSYEQYF. For the CDR3, the DNA is TGTGCCTGGAGCGGACAGTCCTACGAGCAGTACTTC. Combining the CDR3 with reference TRBV30 and TRBJ2-7 gives the whole variable domain SQTIHQWPATLVQPVGSPLSLECTVEGTSNPNLYWYRQAAGRGLQLLFYSVGIGQISSEVPQNLSASRPQDRQFILSSKKLLLSDSGFYLCAWSGQSYEQYFGPGTRLTVT.

The rearrangement uses TRBV18 and TRBJ1-1, with D possibly being TRBD1 (5 bases). The CDR3 covers 15 residues. V lost 3 bases to trimming and J lost 3 bases, with 14 bases between them. Per the germline V gene, CDR1 is KGHSH and CDR2 is LQKENI. The DNA of the CDR3 is TGTGCCAGCTCACCTAATGTACAGGACTACACTGAAGCTTTCTTT. The encoded protein is CASSPNVQDYTEAFF.

The gene calls are TRBV29-1 and TRBJ2-7; the D is unclear. Deletions cut 1 base from V and 2 bases from J, with 9 bases between. The CDR3 is 13 amino acids. Germline V lookup: CDR1 SQVTM, CDR2 ANQGSEA. The CDR3 is CSVEGRTAYEQYF. In DNA, the CDR3 is TGCAGCGTTGAAGGGCGTACTGCCTACGAGCAGTACTTC.

This clone was counted a few times. V and J are TRBV19 and TRBJ1-1; a weak D match, TRBD1 (5 bases). There are 16 residues in the CDR3. Looked up from germline, CDR1 is LNHDA and CDR2 is SQIVND (reference sequence). The V and J ends lost 3 bases and 5 bases respectively, with 19 bases between them. The CDR3 bases are TGTGCCAGTAGTATGAGGGGCGCACCACTGAGTACTGAAGCTTTCTTT. As protein: CASSMRGAPLSTEAFF.